One sample yielded the 3 T cell receptor beta chains listed below, sequenced in a study of blood T cell repertoires in COVID-19. This table comes from immunoSEQ multiplex PCR, and its TCRdb copy is limited to in-frame clones, with some not included. The sample has roughly 320,000 clones; nearly 90% are singletons. Material for sequencing was peripheral blood. These TCRs come from a woman younger than 45 with COVID-19, enrolled during active disease.

This chain joins TRBV11-2 and TRBJ1-4, with TRBD1 as a possible D gene (5 bases). Germline V gene lookup returns CDR1 SGHAT and CDR2 FQNNGV. V lost 2 bases to trimming and J lost 0 bases, with 7 bases between them. This CDR3 is built from 15 residues. CDR3 bases: TGTGCCAGCAGCTTATTACAGGCAACTAATGAAAAACTGTTTTTT. Translating gives CASSLLQATNEKLFF.

CDR3 sequence reads: CATPPGAGEGFNEQFF. CDR3 DNA: TGTGCCACCCCACCCGGGGCAGGGGAGGGTTTCAATGAGCAGTTCTTC. The J gene is TRBJ2-1, the V gene TRBV24-1; D possibly corresponds to TRBD2 (7 bases). Between the trimmed V and J ends, which lost 9 bases and 6 bases, there was a span of 23 bases. This CDR3 is 16 amino acids long. The V gene's germline CDR1 is KGHDR and CDR2 SFDVKD.

CDR3 DNA sequence: TGTGCCAGCAGCTCCACAGGGGGGTCCTCCTACAATGAGCAGTTCTTC. Protein sequence: CASSSTGGSSYNEQFF. The chain links TRBV7-4 to TRBJ2-1; 8 bases are shared with TRBD1. CDR1 and CDR2 from the germline V gene are SGHVT and SQSDAQ. J gave up 0 bases and V 4 bases, and 5 bases lay outside the gene matches. CDR3 length: 16 amino acids.